This T cell receptor beta chain emerged from a study of T-cell reconstitution after alpha-beta-depleted transplantation in children. Broader study findings: From newly produced T cells came most of the T-cell counts and diversity one year after transplant. Surviving recipient cells, namely T cells and thymic progenitors, were the source of high day-60 TCRbeta diversity in some patients. At around two months after transplant, the alpha-beta T cells were reportedly derived from several hundred expanded clones that came from non-depleted graft cells.

There are a few counts of this clonotype. The target antigen is unknown. This CDR3 has 12 residues. V lost 3 bases, J lost 6 bases, and 7 bases lay in between. Unique molecular identifiers were incorporated when the TCRbeta library was constructed. MiXCR was run by TCRdb on the PCR reads, yielding one entry per CDR3 protein. There are about 980,000 distinct CDR3 sequences in the sample; about 30% occur only once, and roughly 30% lies in the top ten. Material: PBMCs, mostly from graft donor cells, obtained 360 days after TCRalphabeta/CD19-depleted stem cell transplant. The V call is TRBV12-3 or TRBV12-4, the J call TRBJ2-3; D is unresolved. The sequence was collected from a boy younger than two who had a stem cell transplant for SCID, so the T cells may come from the graft donor. CDR3 sequence (DNA): TGTGCCAGCAGTTTTGCGTCGGATACGCAGTATTTT. Translating it yields CASSFASDTQYF.